Each of the 24 T cell receptor beta chains below was sequenced from the same sample in a study of cytomegalovirus exposure and HLA in healthy donors. The PCR contained 60 Vbeta and 13 Jbeta primers. The repertoire was sequenced with immunoSEQ multiplex PCR; TCRdb's copy has only in-frame clones and lacks some. Of some 85,000 clones listed, approximately 88% are singletons. The sample consisted of PBMCs. The origin of the receptors is a man younger than 35 in good health and CMV-seronegative.

The chain is built from TRBV30 and TRBJ1-1; D ambiguous. The CDR3 extends over 11 amino acids. Germline-derived CDR1 and CDR2 are GTSNPN and SVGIG (reference sequence). V lost 8 bases and J 1 base, leaving 8 bases between the germline ends. The CDR3 sequence is CARRGNTEAFF. The CDR3 bases are TGTGCCCGGCGGGGGAACACTGAAGCTTTCTTT.

There are a few counts of this clone. The chain employs TRBV5-8 and TRBJ1-1, with D perhaps matching TRBD1 (6 bases). The CDR3 spans 16 residues. The V end lost 5 bases, the J end lost 1 base, and 18 bases lay between the germline ends. CDR1 and CDR2 (germline): SGHTS, YDEGEE. CDR3 residues: CASRRGGLATNTEAFF. The CDR3 nucleotides are TGTGCCAGCAGGAGAGGGGGTTTGGCGACGAACACTGAAGCTTTCTTT.

This chain connects TRBV2 to TRBJ1-5; D is unresolved. CDR3 length: 14 residues. Trimming removed 8 bases at V and 4 bases at J, with 15 bases between. Germline CDR1 and CDR2: SNHLY and FYNNEI. CDR3 loop: CASVKEEGNQPQHF. As DNA, the CDR3 is TGTGCCAGCGTCAAAGAGGAGGGAAATCAGCCCCAGCATTTT. Supplemented by reference TRBV2 and TRBJ1-5, the full variable domain reads EPEVTQTPSHQVTQMGQEVILRCVPISNHLYFYWYRQILGQKVEFLVSFYNNEISEKSEIFDDQFSVERPDGSNFTLKIRSTKLEDSAMYFCASVKEEGNQPQHFGDGTRLSIL.

J is TRBJ2-7 and V is TRBV7-8; 8 nucleotides align to TRBD1. V dropped 2 bases and J dropped 4; count of bases not matched to a gene: 7. The CDR3 sequence is 15 residues long. The germline gives CDR1 SGHVS, CDR2 FQNEAQ. CDR3 region: CASSLMGQEKYEQYF. CDR3 nucleotides: TGTGCCAGCAGCTTAATGGGACAGGAAAAATACGAGCAGTACTTC.

The chain combines TRBV11-2 with TRBJ2-6; D call uncertain. Germline V lookup: CDR1 SGHAT, CDR2 FQNNGV. This CDR3 region has 15 residues. The V and J ends lost 3 bases and 1 base respectively, with 7 bases between them. The CDR3 loop reads CASSFVVSGANVLTF. Here the CDR3 DNA reads TGTGCCAGCAGCTTTGTCGTATCTGGGGCCAACGTCCTGACTTTC. The whole variable domain, remainder taken from reference TRBV11-2 and TRBJ2-6, is EAGVAQSPRYKIIEKRQSVAFWCNPISGHATLYWYQQILGQGPKLLIQFQNNGVVDDSQLPKDRFSAERLKGVDSTLKIQPAKLEDSAVYLCASSFVVSGANVLTFGAGSRLTVL.

The chain employs TRBV4-2 and TRBJ1-5; 7 nucleotides match TRBD1. V shed 4 bases, J shed 0 bases, and the junction held 3 bases outside the gene matches. The CDR3 has 15 residues. From germline, CDR1 is LGHNA and CDR2 YNFKEQ. The CDR3: CASSRWTGSNQPQHF. The CDR3 DNA sequence: TGTGCCAGCAGCCGATGGACAGGTAGCAATCAGCCCCAGCATTTT.

The rearrangement uses TRBV28 and TRBJ2-1; 14 nucleotides line up with TRBD2. Unmatched junction bases numbered 13, after V lost 3 bases and J lost 6 bases. Germline loops: CDR1 MDHEN, CDR2 SYDVKM. The length of the CDR3 is 19 residues. CDR3 bases: TGTGCCAGCAGTTTCGTTCCCGGGACTAGCGGGAGACGGTTCAATGAGCAGTTCTTC. Its translation is CASSFVPGTSGRRFNEQFF.

This clone was detected only once. This sequence joins TRBV7-6 and TRBJ2-2; tentatively, D is TRBD1 (6 bases). Germline V gene sequence: CDR1 SGHVS, CDR2 FNYEAQ. V was clipped by 5 bases and J by 5 bases, with 21 bases between them. This CDR3 comprises 17 residues. The CDR3, as DNA: TGTGCCAGCAGCCATGCTTGGGACACCGTAGAAACCGGGGAGCTGTTTTTT. As protein: CASSHAWDTVETGELFF.

The rearrangement links TRBV9 to TRBJ2-1; 8 nucleotides align to TRBD2. The CDR3 is 15 residues long. V gave up 0 bases and J gave up 7 bases; unmatched junction bases: 6. CDR1 SGDLS and CDR2 YYNGEE come from the germline V gene. CDR3 region: CASSVAGGAGNEQFF. CDR3 DNA sequence: TGTGCCAGCAGCGTAGCGGGGGGGGCGGGAAATGAGCAGTTCTTC.

The J gene is TRBJ1-5, the V gene TRBV6-6, with D perhaps TRBD1 (5 bases). CDR1 and CDR2 (germline): MNHNY, SVGAGI (reference sequence). The CDR3 is 15 amino acids. The germline V and J ends were trimmed by 5 bases and 2 bases, with 13 bases remaining between them. The CDR3 is CASSPRAEGNQPQHF. DNA for the CDR3: TGTGCCAGCAGTCCCAGGGCAGAGGGCAATCAGCCCCAGCATTTT.

This clone was seen a single time. The V and J genes are TRBV5-1 and TRBJ2-3; 9 bases are shared with TRBD2. V was clipped by 0 bases and J by 0 bases; unmatched bases: 8. Germline V lookup: CDR1 SGHRS, CDR2 YFSETQ. The CDR3 contains 18 residues. In nucleotides, the CDR3 is TGCGCCAGCAGCTTGGAACAACGGACTAGCGTTAGCACAGATACGCAGTATTTT. It specifies CASSLEQRTSVSTDTQYF.

As to this clone: A read error may produce the germline difference seen at one junction end. The chain links TRBV7-7 to TRBJ2-7, with 10 bases that match TRBD1. Germline CDR1 SSHAT, CDR2 FNYEAQ (reference sequence). The CDR3 loop spans 14 amino acids. This CDR3 is CASSEGTGDYEQYF. The DNA for the CDR3 is TGTGCTAGCAGCGAGGGGACAGGGGACTACGAGCAGTACTTC.

The gene calls are TRBV5-1 and TRBJ2-5; TRBD2 might be the D (5 bases). The CDR3 totals 14 residues. Trimming stripped 0 bases from V and 5 bases from J, with 11 bases between. Germline CDR1 and CDR2: SGHRS and YFSETQ. The CDR3 protein is CASSLAGRSETQYF. CDR3 nucleotides: TGCGCCAGCAGCTTGGCGGGAAGGAGCGAGACCCAGTACTTC.

There are a few counts of this clone. The chain employs TRBV21-1 and TRBJ2-1; the D call TRBD2 from the table was never checked on the DNA. TRBV21-1 is annotated as a pseudogene. The CDR3 runs 15 residues. The CDR3 DNA reads TGTGCCAGCATATTGGGAGGGCCGGTCTACAATGAGCAGTTCTTC. Protein sequence: CASILGGPVYNEQFF.

The gene calls are TRBV19 and TRBJ2-5; D not certain. The CDR3 contains 13 residues. Trimming removed 5 bases from V and 2 bases from J, with 9 bases in between. Germline CDR1 and CDR2: LNHDA and SQIVND (reference sequence). The CDR3 DNA follows: TGTGCCAGTAGTTGGGCAGCTCAAGAGACCCAGTACTTC. Its protein product is CASSWAAQETQYF.

The count of this clone is one. The chain is built from TRBV15 and TRBJ1-4; D perhaps matches TRBD1 (5 bases). V dropped 5 bases and J dropped 6 bases, with 13 bases sitting between them. There are 14 residues in the CDR3. Germline values: CDR1 LNHNV, CDR2 YYDKDF (reference sequence). CDR3 nucleotides: TGTGCCACCAGCCCCGGGGGTCGTTATGAAAAACTGTTTTTT. Its translation: CATSPGGRYEKLFF.

The chain links TRBV4-2 to TRBJ1-1; D gene uncertain. The ends were cut back, 4 bases at V and 3 bases at J, with 24 bases in the middle. The CDR3 is 18 amino acids. Germline loops: CDR1 LGHNA, CDR2 YNFKEQ. CDR3 region: CASSPGLAGSKGDTEAFF. The CDR3 DNA is TGTGCCAGCAGCCCCGGACTAGCTGGTAGTAAAGGTGACACTGAAGCTTTCTTT.

This chain links TRBV5-4 with TRBJ1-2; the match to TRBD1 covers 8 bases. V was clipped by 4 bases and J by 6 bases; unmatched bases: 8. Per the germline V gene, CDR1 is SGHNT and CDR2 is YYREEE (reference sequence). The CDR3 extends over 14 amino acids. For the CDR3, the DNA is TGTGCCAGCAGCCCGCGGACAGGGAAAGATGGCTACACCTTC. Translated, it gives CASSPRTGKDGYTF.

The rearrangement uses TRBV25-1 and TRBJ2-2, with 9 positions matching TRBD2. Germline assignment: CDR1 MGHDK and CDR2 SYGVNS. V was pared by 5 bases and J by 0 bases, with 4 bases of the junction left unmatched. The CDR3 runs to 16 residues. CDR3 residues: CASSFLAGTNTGELFF. Written as DNA, the CDR3 is TGTGCCAGCAGTTTCCTAGCGGGAACGAACACCGGGGAGCTGTTTTTT.

The chain couples TRBV30 to TRBJ1-5; TRBD1 is a possible D gene (5 bases). Germline CDR1 is GTSNPN and CDR2 is SVGIG (reference sequence). Trimming stripped 1 base from V and 4 bases from J, with 5 bases between. The CDR3 contains 12 residues. The CDR3 coding sequence is TGTGCCTGGAGTGACAGGAATCAGCCCCAGCATTTT. Protein sequence: CAWSDRNQPQHF.

The CDR3 region is CASSYRTANTEAFF. CDR3 DNA: TGTGCCAGCAGTTACCGGACAGCTAACACTGAAGCTTTCTTT. The chain joins TRBV6-5 to TRBJ1-1; D perhaps matches TRBD1 (6 bases). V was cut by 2 bases and J by 2 bases, with 9 bases left in between. Germline V gives CDR1 MNHEY, CDR2 SVGAGI. The CDR3 loop spans 14 amino acids.

The genes are TRBV7-2 and TRBJ1-5; 7 nucleotides agree with TRBD1. CDR3 length: 15 residues. Looked up from germline, CDR1 is SGHTA and CDR2 is FQGNSA. Germline trimming cut 6 bases from V and 4 bases from J; bases unmatched to any gene: 9. CDR3 region: CASSPGDRLNQPQHF. CDR3 sequence (DNA): TGTGCCAGCAGTCCCGGGGACAGACTAAATCAGCCCCAGCATTTT.

The chain recombines TRBV5-1 with TRBJ2-2; 8 positions match TRBD1. The CDR3 is 15 amino acids. Per germline, CDR1 SGHRS and CDR2 YFSETQ. The junction had 6 bases not matched to a gene; V was cut back by 7 bases and J by 1 base. DNA for the CDR3: TGCGCCAGCTCGGTAGGGACAGGGAACACCGGGGAGCTGTTTTTT. Protein product: CASSVGTGNTGELFF.

The chain combines TRBV6-5 with TRBJ1-6; tentative D call: TRBD1 (5 bases). V was clipped by 2 bases and J by 7 bases, with 12 bases between them. This CDR3 has 15 residues. Germline V gene data show CDR1 as MNHEY and CDR2 as SVGAGI. CDR3 sequence: CASSYQDNGNSPLHF. DNA for the CDR3: TGTGCCAGCAGTTACCAGGACAACGGGAATTCACCCCTCCACTTT.